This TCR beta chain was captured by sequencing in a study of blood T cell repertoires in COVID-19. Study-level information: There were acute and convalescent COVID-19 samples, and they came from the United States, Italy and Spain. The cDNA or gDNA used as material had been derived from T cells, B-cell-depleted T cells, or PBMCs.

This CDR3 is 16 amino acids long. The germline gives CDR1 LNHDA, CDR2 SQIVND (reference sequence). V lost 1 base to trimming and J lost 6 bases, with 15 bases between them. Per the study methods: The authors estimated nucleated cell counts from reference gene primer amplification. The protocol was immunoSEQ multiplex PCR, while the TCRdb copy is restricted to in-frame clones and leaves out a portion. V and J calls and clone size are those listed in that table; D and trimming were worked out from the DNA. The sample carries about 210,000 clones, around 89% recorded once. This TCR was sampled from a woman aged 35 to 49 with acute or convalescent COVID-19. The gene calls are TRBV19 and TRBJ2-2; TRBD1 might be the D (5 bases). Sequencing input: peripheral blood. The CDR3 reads CASSIGGALDAGELFF. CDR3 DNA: TGTGCCAGTAGTATAGGGGGCGCCCTGGATGCCGGGGAGCTGTTTTTT.